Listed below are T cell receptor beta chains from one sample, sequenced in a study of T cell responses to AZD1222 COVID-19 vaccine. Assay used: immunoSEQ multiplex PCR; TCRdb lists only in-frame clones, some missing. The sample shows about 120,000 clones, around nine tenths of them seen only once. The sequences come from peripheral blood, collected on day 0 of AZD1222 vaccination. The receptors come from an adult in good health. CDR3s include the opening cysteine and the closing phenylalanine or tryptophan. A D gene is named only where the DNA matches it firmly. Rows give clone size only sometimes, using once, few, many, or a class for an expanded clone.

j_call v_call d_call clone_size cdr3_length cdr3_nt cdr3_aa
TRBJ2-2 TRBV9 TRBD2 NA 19 TGTGCCAGCAGCCCAAGAGGACTAGCGGGGGGGAAAAACACCGGGGAGCTGTTTTTT CASSPRGLAGGKNTGELFF
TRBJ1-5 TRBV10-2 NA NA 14 TGCGCCAGCAGTGAGATGGGGGGCCAACAGCCCCAGCATTTT CASSEMGGQQPQHF
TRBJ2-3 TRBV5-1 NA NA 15 TGCGCCAGCAGCTTGAGGGGGGCTAGCACAGATACGCAGTATTTT CASSLRGASTDTQYF
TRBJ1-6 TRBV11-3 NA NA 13 TGTGCCAGCAGCTTACGACAGCATTCACCCCTCCACTTT CASSLRQHSPLHF
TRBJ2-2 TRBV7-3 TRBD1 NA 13 TGTGCCAGCAGCGCACAGGGGACCGGGGAGCTGTTTTTT CASSAQGTGELFF
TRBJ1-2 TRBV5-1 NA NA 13 TGCGCCAGCAGCTTGGGTGCTATCTATGGCTACACCTTC CASSLGAIYGYTF
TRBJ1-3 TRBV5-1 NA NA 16 TGCGCCAGCAGCCTACCCCAGGGAAGCTCTGGAAACACCATATATTTT CASSLPQGSSGNTIYF
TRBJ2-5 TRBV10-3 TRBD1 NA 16 TGTGCCATCAGTCGATCGACAGGGGGTACTGGAGAGACCCAGTACTTC CAISRSTGGTGETQYF
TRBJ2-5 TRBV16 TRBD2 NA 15 TGTGCCAGCAGCCAATCGGGCGGGGAGGGAGAGACCCAGTACTTC CASSQSGGEGETQYF
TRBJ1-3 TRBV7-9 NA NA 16 TGTGCCAGCAGCTTGCTTCAGGCGTTCTCTGGAAACACCATATATTTT CASSLLQAFSGNTIYF
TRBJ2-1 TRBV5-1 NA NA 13 TGCGCCAGCAGCTTACCAGGGATAACAGGGCCTTTCTTC CASSLPGITGPFF
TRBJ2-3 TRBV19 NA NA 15 TGTGCCAGTAGTTCCAGATGGGGTAGCACAGATACGCAGTATTTT CASSSRWGSTDTQYF
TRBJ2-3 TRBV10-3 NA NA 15 TGTGCCTCTAGAAGGGGGGGAACTAGCACAGATACGCAGTATTTT CASRRGGTSTDTQYF
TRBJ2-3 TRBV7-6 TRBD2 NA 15 TGTGCCAGCAGGAAGCGGGGGGGCCTCGCAGATACGCAGTATTTT CASRKRGGLADTQYF
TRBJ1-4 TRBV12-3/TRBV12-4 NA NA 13 TGTGCCAGCAGGTACCGGGAGGGAGAAAAACTGTTTTTT CASRYREGEKLFF
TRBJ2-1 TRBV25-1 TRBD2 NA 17 TGTGCCAGCAGCGTAAGTATAGCGGGGGGCACCTACAATGAGCAGTTCTTC CASSVSIAGGTYNEQFF
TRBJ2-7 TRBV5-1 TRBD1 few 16 TGCGCCAGCAGCGCGAACAGGGGGCCTACTTCCTACGAGCAGTACTTC CASSANRGPTSYEQYF
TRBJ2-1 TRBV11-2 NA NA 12 TGTGCCAGCAGCTTAAGAGGCTATGAGCAGTTCTTC CASSLRGYEQFF
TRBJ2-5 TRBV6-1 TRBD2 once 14 TGTGCCAGCAGTGATAGCGGGGGCCAAGAGACCCAGTACTTC CASSDSGGQETQYF
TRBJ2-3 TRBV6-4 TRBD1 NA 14 TGTGCCAGCAGTGAAGGACAGGCCGCAGATACGCAGTATTTT CASSEGQAADTQYF
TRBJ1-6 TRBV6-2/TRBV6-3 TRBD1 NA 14 TGTGCCAGCAGTGCGGACAGGGCCTATTCACCCCTCCACTTT CASSADRAYSPLHF
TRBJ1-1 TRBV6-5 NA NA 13 TGTGCCATCGCAGGGCCGGGCGGCACTGAAGCTTTCTTT CAIAGPGGTEAFF
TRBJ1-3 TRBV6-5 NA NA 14 TGTGCCAGCAGTTACCGAGGCCCTGGGAACACCATATATTTT CASSYRGPGNTIYF
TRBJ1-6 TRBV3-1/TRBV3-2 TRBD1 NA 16 TGTGCCAGCAGCCAAGCCCCAGGGCAGGGGGGAACACCCCTCCACTTT CASSQAPGQGGTPLHF
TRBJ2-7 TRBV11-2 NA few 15 TGTGCCAGCAGCCGCGGGGCGGGGGCCCGAACCGAGCAGTACTTC CASSRGAGARTEQYF
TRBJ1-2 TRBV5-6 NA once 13 TGTGCCAGCAGCTTGCAGGGTAACTATGGCTACACCTTC CASSLQGNYGYTF
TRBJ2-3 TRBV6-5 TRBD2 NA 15 TGTGCCAGCAGGCTAACTAGCGGGGGGTGGGATACGCAGTATTTT CASRLTSGGWDTQYF
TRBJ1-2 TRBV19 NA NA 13 TGTGCCAGTGGGGTGGGGTTTAACTATGGCTACACCTTC CASGVGFNYGYTF
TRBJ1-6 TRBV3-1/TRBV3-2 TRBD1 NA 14 TGTGCCAGCAGCCGGAGGGACAGGGCTTCACCCCTCCACTTT CASSRRDRASPLHF
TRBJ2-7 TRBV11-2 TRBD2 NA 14 TGTGCCAGCAGCCTGGGACTAGCGACCTACGAGCAGTACTTC CASSLGLATYEQYF
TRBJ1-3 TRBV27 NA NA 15 TGTGCCAGCAGTTTCACAGGGACCTCTGGAAACACCATATATTTT CASSFTGTSGNTIYF
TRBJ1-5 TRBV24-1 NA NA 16 TGTGCCACCAGTCTAAAGAGTAGGGAGAGGGATCAGCCCCAGCATTTT CATSLKSRERDQPQHF
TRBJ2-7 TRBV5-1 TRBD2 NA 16 TGCGCCAGCAGCTTGGTGCGGGGGAGGAGCTCCTACGAGCAGTACTTC CASSLVRGRSSYEQYF
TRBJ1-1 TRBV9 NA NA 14 TGTGCCAGCAGCGAAGTAGGGCGGCGATCTGAAGCTTTCTTT CASSEVGRRSEAFF
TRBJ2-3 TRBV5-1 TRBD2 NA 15 TGCGCCAGCAGCTTGGTTGGTAGCGGGGGAGATACGCAGTATTTT CASSLVGSGGDTQYF
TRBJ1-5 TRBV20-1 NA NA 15 TGCAGTGCTAGTCCCCGGGGGCATAGCAATCAGCCCCAGCATTTT CSASPRGHSNQPQHF
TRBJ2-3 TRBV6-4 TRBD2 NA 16 TGTGCCAGCAGTTCGGAGACTAGCGGGGGGGCAGAAACGCAGTATTTT CASSSETSGGAETQYF
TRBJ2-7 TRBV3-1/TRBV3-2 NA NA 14 TGTGCCAGCAGCCCTCGGGCAGGGAACTACGAGCAGTACTTC CASSPRAGNYEQYF
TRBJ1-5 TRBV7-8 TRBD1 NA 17 TGTGCCAGCAGCCTCCGACAGGGGGATCTTTTGGGTCAGCCCCAGCATTTT CASSLRQGDLLGQPQHF
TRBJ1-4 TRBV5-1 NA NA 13 TGCGCCAGCAGTTTAGGGGGTAATGAAAAACTGTTTTTT CASSLGGNEKLFF
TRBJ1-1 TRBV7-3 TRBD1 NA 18 TGTGCCAGCAGCCCGTTCTCCGGGACAGGGCTTCCCAACACTGAAGCTTTCTTT CASSPFSGTGLPNTEAFF
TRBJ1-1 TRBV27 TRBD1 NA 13 TGTGCCAGCAGTCCAGGGGGATTCACTGAAGCTTTCTTT CASSPGGFTEAFF
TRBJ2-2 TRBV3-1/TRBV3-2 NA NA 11 TGTGCCAGCAGCCAAGCCGGGGAGCTGTTTTTT CASSQAGELFF
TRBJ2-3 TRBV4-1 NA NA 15 TGCGCCAGCAGCCAAGTCAGGGATTTTCCAGATACGCAGTATTTT CASSQVRDFPDTQYF
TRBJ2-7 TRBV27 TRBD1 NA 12 TGTGCCAGCAGGGCCGGGACAGGGCGGCAGTACTTC CASRAGTGRQYF
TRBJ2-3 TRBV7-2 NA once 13 TGTGCCAGCAGCTTAGGGGGAGCGGATACGCAGTATTTT CASSLGGADTQYF
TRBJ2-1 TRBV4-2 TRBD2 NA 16 TGTGCCAGCAGCCAAGACGCGCTAGCGGGGTTCTATGAGCAGTTCTTC CASSQDALAGFYEQFF
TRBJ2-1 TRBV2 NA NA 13 TGTGCCAGCAGTGTGGGTCAGTACAATGAGCAGTTCTTC CASSVGQYNEQFF